Presented here are 28 T cell receptor beta chains from one specimen sequenced in a study of control samples from healthy donors and cancer patients. Repertoires were generated with immunoSEQ multiplex PCR, while TCRdb's copy carries only in-frame clones and drops some. In the table there are approximately 70,000 clones, 84% of which are singletons. The sequenced material came from blood. The receptor set was obtained from a middle-aged man in good health.

The CDR3 nucleotides read TGCGCCAGCAGCCAAACGTCTGGGACAGACTTTTCAACTAATGAAAAACTGTTTTTT. It specifies CASSQTSGTDFSTNEKLFF. The V call is TRBV4-1, the J call TRBJ1-4; TRBD1 agrees at 7 bases. The CDR3 sequence is 19 residues long. Germline CDR1 and CDR2: MGHRA and YSYEKL. Germline trimming cut 2 bases from V and 0 bases from J; bases unmatched to any gene: 12.

The rearrangement uses TRBV7-3 and TRBJ2-6; 8 bases align to TRBD2. The CDR3 runs to 17 residues. With 1 base clipped from V and 4 bases from J, the junction kept 6 bases outside the gene matches. Germline V gene data show CDR1 as SGHTA and CDR2 as FQGTGA. The CDR3: CASSLSGGPGGANVLTF. The CDR3 nucleotides are TGTGCCAGCAGCTTAAGCGGGGGGCCAGGAGGGGCCAACGTCCTGACTTTC.

The J gene is TRBJ1-1, the V gene TRBV5-4; TRBD1 is a possible D gene (6 bases). Trimming cost V 4 bases and J 0 bases, with 19 bases left between them. Germline CDR1 reads SGHNT; CDR2 reads YYREEE (reference sequence). CDR3 size: 17 residues. The CDR3 DNA follows: TGTGCCAGCAGCCCCCGGGGGCCGGGGACGTTGAACACTGAAGCTTTCTTT. Translating it yields CASSPRGPGTLNTEAFF.

The chain uses TRBV30 and TRBJ2-7; D is unresolved. This CDR3 spans 11 amino acids. The V gene lost 4 bases and the J gene lost 3 bases, with 7 bases spanning the gap. Germline V gene sequence: CDR1 GTSNPN, CDR2 SVGIG (reference sequence). CDR3 loop: CAWTRSYEQYF. The CDR3 DNA is TGTGCCTGGACAAGAAGCTACGAGCAGTACTTC.

The rearrangement joins TRBV9 to TRBJ2-2; 11 bases fit TRBD2. This CDR3 comprises 18 residues. Looked up from germline, CDR1 is SGDLS and CDR2 is YYNGEE. J gave up 4 bases and V 1 base, and 9 bases lay outside the gene matches. CDR3 sequence reads: CASSVLSSGRYRTGELFF. DNA for the CDR3: TGTGCCAGCAGCGTACTATCTAGCGGGAGGTATCGCACCGGGGAGCTGTTTTTT. The full variable domain, rest sourced from reference TRBV9 and TRBJ2-2, is DSGVTQTPKHLITATGQRVTLRCSPRSGDLSVYWYQQSLDQGLQFLIQYYNGEERAKGNILERFSAQQFPDLHSELNLSSLELGDSALYFCASSVLSSGRYRTGELFFGEGSRLTVL.

The chain joins TRBV24-1 to TRBJ2-1; 16 positions agree with TRBD2. The CDR3 runs 17 residues. V lost 4 bases, J lost 6 bases, and 5 bases stayed unmatched. Per the germline V gene, CDR1 is KGHDR and CDR2 is SFDVKD. CDR3 sequence: CATSDQGLAGGGNEQFF. The CDR3, as DNA: TGTGCCACCAGTGACCAGGGACTAGCGGGAGGGGGCAATGAGCAGTTCTTC.

The genes are TRBV27 and TRBJ2-7; possible D gene TRBD2, 6 bases. Germline V CDR1 and CDR2: MNHEY, SMNVEV (reference sequence). The germline V and J ends were trimmed by 3 bases and 5 bases, with 17 bases remaining between them. This CDR3 has 15 amino acids. For the CDR3, the DNA is TGTGCCAGCAGTTTGGATTTTCAGTGGAGGGACGAGCAGTACTTC. Amino acids: CASSLDFQWRDEQYF.

This clone was seen a few times. The CDR3 DNA reads TGTGCCAGTAGTCAGTCCCGGGATACCTACGAGCAGTACTTC. This encodes CASSQSRDTYEQYF. The J gene is TRBJ2-7, the V gene TRBV19; D might be TRBD2 (5 bases). Germline assignment: CDR1 LNHDA and CDR2 SQIVND (reference sequence). The V end was cut by 5 bases, the J end by 2 bases, with 13 bases between. The CDR3 has 14 residues.

This clone was detected a few times. Other DNA sequences in this specimen translate into the identical CDR3. This sequence joins TRBV5-1 and TRBJ2-2, with unresolved D. V was cut by 0 bases and J by 2 bases, with 5 bases left in between. From germline, CDR1 is SGHRS and CDR2 YFSETQ. This CDR3 has 14 residues. CDR3: CASSLEGNTGELFF. CDR3 DNA: TGCGCCAGCAGCTTGGAAGGAAACACCGGGGAGCTGTTTTTT.

This chain's CDR3 is CASSDIVGANNEQFF. As DNA, the CDR3 is TGTGCCAGCAGTGACATTGTAGGGGCGAATAATGAGCAGTTCTTC. The V gene is TRBV6-4, the J gene TRBJ2-1, with D perhaps matching TRBD1 (5 bases). Per germline, CDR1 MRHNA and CDR2 SNTAGT. The CDR3 loop spans 15 amino acids. The V end was cut by 2 bases, the J end by 7 bases, with 15 bases between.

This clone was detected only a few times. The chain employs TRBV20-1 and TRBJ1-6; possibly TRBD1 for D (6 bases). The CDR3 is made up of 13 amino acids. Trimming pared 3 bases from V and 7 bases from J, leaving 10 bases between. CDR1 and CDR2 (germline): DFQATT, SNEGSKA (reference sequence). The CDR3 loop is CSASSQGNSPLHF. The CDR3 DNA reads as TGCAGTGCTAGTAGTCAGGGGAATTCACCCCTCCACTTT.

The chain carries TRBV7-2 and TRBJ2-7; TRBD1 is a possible D gene (5 bases). Per germline, CDR1 SGHTA and CDR2 FQGNSA. The CDR3 is 15 amino acids. Trimming shortened V by 1 base and J by 0 bases, and 10 bases separated the two germline ends. The DNA of the CDR3 is TGTGCCAGCAGCTTAGACAGGTTTATCTCCTACGAGCAGTACTTC. Protein: CASSLDRFISYEQYF.

CDR3 amino acids: CASSGIKDYQPQHF. In DNA form, the CDR3 reads TGTGCCAGCAGCGGAATTAAAGATTATCAGCCCCAGCATTTT. V gene TRBV7-8 combines with J gene TRBJ1-5, with D hard to call. CDR3 length equals 14 residues. V lost 5 bases and J 5 bases, leaving 13 bases between the germline ends. Germline V gives CDR1 SGHVS, CDR2 FQNEAQ.

This clone was detected a few times. The chain has TRBV9 and TRBJ2-5; tentatively, D is TRBD2 (5 bases). The CDR3 is 15 residues long. Germline V gives CDR1 SGDLS, CDR2 YYNGEE. Trimming removed 4 bases at V and 5 bases at J, with 18 bases between. CDR3 in DNA: TGTGCCAGCAGCAGAACCGGTTCGGGGTTGGAGACCCAGTACTTC. It encodes CASSRTGSGLETQYF.

This clone was observed a handful of times. The chain is built from TRBV18 and TRBJ1-5; 9 nucleotides align to TRBD1. Per the germline V gene, CDR1 is KGHSH and CDR2 is LQKENI. V shed 8 bases and J 0 bases; nucleotides not matched to a gene: 11. The CDR3 length is 17 residues. CDR3 protein: CASPGGQGSYSNQPQHF. CDR3 nucleotide sequence: TGTGCCAGCCCGGGGGGACAGGGATCCTATAGCAATCAGCCCCAGCATTTT. The variable domain in full, with the rest retrieved from reference TRBV18 and TRBJ1-5, is NAGVMQNPRHLVRRRGQEARLRCSPMKGHSHVYWYRQLPEEGLKFMVYLQKENIIDESGMPKERFSAEFPKEGPSILRIQQVVRGDSAAYFCASPGGQGSYSNQPQHFGDGTRLSIL.

This clone occurred a few times. The gene calls are TRBV30 and TRBJ1-5; D uncertain. The CDR3 has 14 residues. V shed 3 bases and J shed 7 bases, with 16 bases lying between them. Germline CDR1 GTSNPN, CDR2 SVGIG (reference sequence). CDR3 nucleotide sequence: TGTGCCTGGAGCTCGGGCTTTGGGTACCAGCCCCAGCATTTT. This translates into CAWSSGFGYQPQHF.

This clone was detected a few times. The chain uses TRBV2 and TRBJ2-1; D possibly corresponds to TRBD2 (5 bases). V was trimmed by 10 bases and J by 7 bases, leaving 20 bases between them. The CDR3 consists of 14 residues. Germline V CDR1 and CDR2: SNHLY, FYNNEI. CDR3 loop: CATRPEGVVNEQFF. The DNA for the CDR3 is TGTGCCACCAGACCAGAGGGAGTAGTGAATGAGCAGTTCTTC. The full variable domain, its missing parts supplied by reference TRBV2 and TRBJ2-1, is EPEVTQTPSHQVTQMGQEVILRCVPISNHLYFYWYRQILGQKVEFLVSFYNNEISEKSEIFDDQFSVERPDGSNFTLKIRSTKLEDSAMYFCATRPEGVVNEQFFGPGTRLTVL.

The chain uses TRBV3-1 (or the pseudogene TRBV3-2) and TRBJ1-3; D not resolved. The CDR3 totals 15 residues. V was cut by 4 bases and J by 0 bases, with 10 bases left in between. CDR1 LGHDT and CDR2 YNNKEL come from the germline V gene (reference sequence). The chain's CDR3 is CASSRKLSSGNTIYF. The CDR3 DNA follows: TGTGCCAGCAGCCGAAAGCTTAGCTCTGGAAACACCATATATTTT.

This chain uses TRBV30 with TRBJ2-7; D is undetermined. Germline-derived CDR1 and CDR2 are GTSNPN and SVGIG (reference sequence). This CDR3 is built from 12 residues. V was shortened by 3 bases and J by 3 bases, with 9 bases between the two germline ends. The CDR3 is CAWSQQRYEQYF. As DNA, the CDR3 is TGTGCCTGGAGCCAGCAGCGCTACGAGCAGTACTTC.

This chain links TRBV29-1 with TRBJ1-1; perhaps TRBD1 as D (5 bases). Trimming stripped 7 bases from V and 1 base from J, with 10 bases between. The germline gives CDR1 SQVTM, CDR2 ANQGSEA. The CDR3 has 12 amino acids. As DNA, the CDR3 is TGCAGCGGAGGGGCGACGAACACTGAAGCTTTCTTT. Protein: CSGGATNTEAFF.

This clone was counted a single time. The CDR3: CATSDGEGDPTYEQYF. CDR3 nucleotides: TGTGCCACCAGTGACGGCGAAGGGGATCCCACCTACGAGCAGTACTTC. The chain links TRBV24-1 to TRBJ2-7; tentatively, D is TRBD1 (5 bases). This CDR3 has 16 amino acids. The V and J ends lost 4 bases and 2 bases respectively, with 17 bases between them. Germline V CDR1 and CDR2: KGHDR, SFDVKD.

The chain combines TRBV10-3 with TRBJ1-2; TRBD1 is a possible D gene (5 bases). CDR3 length: 13 amino acids. Trimming left V 2 bases short and J 2 bases short, with 6 bases between. CDR1 is ENHRY and CDR2 is SYGVKD in the germline V gene. CDR3 region: CAISEGGNYGYTF. CDR3 coding DNA: TGTGCCATCAGTGAGGGGGGAAACTATGGCTACACCTTC.

This clone occurred once. The chain couples TRBV7-2 to TRBJ1-2, with D unclear. The V end lost 3 bases, the J end lost 4 bases, and 9 bases lay between the germline ends. This CDR3 contains 13 residues. Per germline, CDR1 SGHTA and CDR2 FQGNSA. DNA of the CDR3: TGTGCCAGCAGCTTTGGGCAGACCTATGGCTACACCTTC. It codes for CASSFGQTYGYTF.

This chain links TRBV11-2 with TRBJ1-5, with D uncertain. The germline CDR1 and CDR2 sequences are SGHAT and FQNNGV. This CDR3 is built from 14 residues. V lost 0 bases, J lost 1 base, and 4 bases lay in between. In DNA form, the CDR3 reads TGTGCCAGCAGCTTAGATGAGAGCAATCAGCCCCAGCATTTT. Its protein product is CASSLDESNQPQHF. The full variable domain, its missing parts supplied by reference TRBV11-2 and TRBJ1-5, is EAGVAQSPRYKIIEKRQSVAFWCNPISGHATLYWYQQILGQGPKLLIQFQNNGVVDDSQLPKDRFSAERLKGVDSTLKIQPAKLEDSAVYLCASSLDESNQPQHFGDGTRLSIL.

This clone was counted a few times. The V gene is TRBV19, the J gene TRBJ2-7, with 8 positions matching TRBD2. The V segment lost 10 bases and the J segment 6 bases; nucleotides outside the gene matches: 5. The CDR3 consists of 11 residues. Germline CDR1 LNHDA, CDR2 SQIVND (reference sequence). The CDR3 region is CATREGREQYF. CDR3 DNA: TGTGCCACTCGGGAGGGGCGCGAGCAGTACTTC.

The chain joins TRBV7-2 to TRBJ2-2; tentative D call: TRBD2 (6 bases). The CDR3 contains 16 residues. Trimming left V 3 bases short and J 4 bases short, with 15 bases between. Looked up from germline, CDR1 is SGHTA and CDR2 is FQGNSA. The DNA for the CDR3 is TGTGCCAGCAGCTTCGGTAACAGCGGGCTCACCGGGGAGCTGTTTTTT. Translating gives CASSFGNSGLTGELFF.

This chain joins TRBV4-2 and TRBJ1-3; perhaps TRBD1 as D (5 bases). The CDR3 contains 17 residues. Looked up from germline, CDR1 is LGHNA and CDR2 is YNFKEQ. The V end lost 0 bases, the J end lost 3 bases, and 15 bases lay between the germline ends. As DNA, the CDR3 is TGTGCCAGCAGCCAAGACCATATGAGGGGAGGTGGAAACACCATATATTTT. Protein product: CASSQDHMRGGGNTIYF.

This chain joins TRBV7-3 and TRBJ2-1; 13 bases are a match to TRBD2. This CDR3 comprises 17 residues. The ends lost 6 bases at V and 8 bases at J; junction bases unmatched: 13. Germline V gene lookup returns CDR1 SGHTA and CDR2 FQGTGA. CDR3 nucleotide sequence: TGTGCCAGCAGTCCTACGCCGGGACTAGCGGGATTAGATGAGCAGTTCTTC. It encodes CASSPTPGLAGLDEQFF.